This passage covers 15 T cell receptor beta chains from one sample sequenced in a study of T cells in Graves' hyperthyroidism and ophthalmopathy. Amplification yielded TCR beta CDR3 regions, with RNA transcripts as the source. Using the HTBI primer set, a first-round RT-PCR was run on the TCR CDR3. TCRdb redid the calling of the multiplex PCR reads with MiXCR, one entry per CDR3 protein. Of fewer than 700,000 distinct CDR3 sequences in the sample, roughly 18% are singletons; the top ten hold approximately 15%. Source material: blood. Receptor source: a young woman with Graves' ophthalmopathy.

This clonotype was detected many times. The gene calls are TRBV7-3 and TRBJ2-3, with 10 positions matching TRBD2. J gave up 0 bases and V 4 bases, and 1 base lay outside the gene matches. CDR1 and CDR2 from the germline V gene are SGHTA and FQGTGA. The length of the CDR3 is 15 residues. This CDR3 reads CASSWGLASTDTQYF. DNA of the CDR3: TGTGCCAGCAGCTGGGGACTAGCGAGCACAGATACGCAGTATTTT.

For this clonotype: A much larger clone lies a single base off, so this may be a read error. This chain connects TRBV5-1 to TRBJ1-1; tentative D call: TRBD1 (6 bases). Looked up from germline, CDR1 is SGHRS and CDR2 is YFSETQ. Trimming took off 2 bases at V and 11 bases at J, with 16 bases between the two ends. This CDR3 has 13 residues. The CDR3 coding sequence is TGCGCCAGCAGCTTTGAGGGGGGTGTTGACGCTTTCTTT. This sequence encodes CASSFEGGVDAFF.

The chain couples TRBV7-9 to TRBJ2-2, with 13 positions matching TRBD2. The ends lost 1 base at V and 6 bases at J; junction bases unmatched: 2. Germline lookup yields CDR1 SEHNR and CDR2 FQNEAQ (reference sequence). The CDR3 totals 16 residues. The CDR3: CASSLGGLAGAGELFF. DNA of the CDR3: TGTGCCAGCAGCTTAGGCGGACTAGCGGGGGCCGGGGAGCTGTTTTTT.

About this clonotype itself: A single base separates this from a much larger clone, so it may be a read error. V is TRBV7-3 and J is TRBJ2-2; 7 bases map to TRBD2. The CDR3 runs 12 residues. Germline CDR1 is SGHTA and CDR2 is FQGTGA. In DNA form, the CDR3 reads TGTGCCAGCAGCCCCGGTGGGGGGGAGCTGTCTTTT. Protein sequence: CASSPGGGELSF.

DNA of the CDR3: TGTGCCAGCAGGGCACAGGTAACCTCCTACGAGCAGTACTTC. It yields the protein CASRAQVTSYEQYF. The V gene is TRBV6-1, the J gene TRBJ2-7; the D gene is possibly TRBD1 (5 bases). V lost 6 bases to trimming and J lost 0 bases, with 12 bases between them. CDR1 MNHNS and CDR2 SASEGT come from the germline V gene. The CDR3 runs 14 residues.

This sequence joins TRBV7-2 and TRBJ2-1; the match to TRBD2 covers 13 bases. The V gene end was trimmed by 5 bases and the J gene end by 3 bases; junction bases not matched to a gene: 7. The CDR3 loop spans 17 amino acids. Germline CDR1 SGHTA, CDR2 FQGNSA. This CDR3 reads CASSEIRLAGGYNEQFF. CDR3 coding DNA: TGTGCCAGCAGCGAAATTAGACTAGCGGGAGGCTACAATGAGCAGTTCTTC.

This clonotype appeared many times. The genes are TRBV6-1 and TRBJ2-3; D is perhaps TRBD1 (6 bases). The length of the CDR3 is 23 residues. From germline, CDR1 is MNHNS and CDR2 SASEGT. The ends were cut back, 2 bases at V and 0 bases at J, with 33 bases in the middle. The CDR3 bases are TGTGCCAGCAGTGAACCAGGTCGGAGGTCGGGACACAGGCGACGAAATAGCACAGATACGCAGTATTTT. Protein: CASSEPGRRSGHRRRNSTDTQYF.

This clonotype was found many times. The chain links TRBV27 to TRBJ2-3; D is uncertain. The length of the CDR3 is 14 residues. Trimming took off 5 bases at V and 7 bases at J, with 16 bases between the two ends. Germline V lookup: CDR1 MNHEY, CDR2 SMNVEV (reference sequence). The CDR3 loop is CASSPLPTVHTQYF. The CDR3 region has the DNA TGTGCCAGCAGTCCCCTCCCGACTGTACATACGCAGTATTTT.

Notes on this clonotype: One base away lies a much larger clone, so this may be a sequencing read error. This rearrangement joins TRBV6-5 to TRBJ2-3; D may be TRBD1 or TRBD2 (5 bases each). Between the trimmed V and J ends, which lost 5 bases and 0 bases, there was a span of 15 bases. The CDR3 is made up of 16 amino acids. CDR1 MNHEY and CDR2 SVGAGI come from the germline V gene. The DNA of the CDR3 is TGTGCCAGCAGTACATCGGGGCTCGCTAGCACAGATACGCAGTATTTT. This sequence encodes CASSTSGLASTDTQYF.

This clonotype was recorded at least ten times. The genes are TRBV7-2 and TRBJ2-7; 8 bases agree with TRBD1. CDR3 size: 16 residues. CDR1 is SGHTA, CDR2 FQGNSA, per germline. Trimming at V came to 3 bases and at J to 7 bases, leaving 14 bases not matched to a gene. Written as DNA, the CDR3 is TGTGCCAGCAGCTTGGCACAGGGGGTTTACCTAGGGGAGCAGTACTTC. It translates to CASSLAQGVYLGEQYF.

This clonotype was seen repeatedly, ten times or more. This rearrangement joins TRBV5-1 to TRBJ2-7; tentatively, D is TRBD2 (6 bases). The V gene's germline CDR1 is SGHRS and CDR2 YFSETQ. This CDR3 has 13 residues. V gave up 4 bases and J gave up 0 bases, with 8 bases separating them. The CDR3 nucleotides are TGCGCCAGCAGCCAGGACTACTCCTACGAGCAGTACTTC. It specifies CASSQDYSYEQYF.

The chain joins TRBV29-1 to TRBJ2-2; 10 bases line up with TRBD2. Germline V CDR1 and CDR2: SQVTM, ANQGSEA. J gave up 5 bases and V 0 bases, and 3 bases lay outside the gene matches. This CDR3 is 15 amino acids long. The CDR3 loop is CSVEDLAGGTGELFF. CDR3 bases: TGCAGCGTTGAAGATTTAGCGGGAGGTACCGGGGAGCTGTTTTTT.

This clonotype has ten or more counts. The genes are TRBV30 and TRBJ2-7; D gene ambiguous. This CDR3 region has 12 residues. V lost 0 bases and J lost 6, with 9 bases in between. The germline V gene has CDR1 GTSNPN and CDR2 SVGIG (reference sequence). CDR3 sequence: CAWSVDVVEQYF. The DNA of the CDR3 is TGTGCCTGGAGTGTCGATGTTGTCGAGCAGTACTTC.

Many counts were recorded for this clonotype. The gene calls are TRBV7-2 and TRBJ1-3, with D perhaps TRBD1 (6 bases). Germline CDR1 reads SGHTA; CDR2 reads FQGNSA. This CDR3 is built from 14 residues. V was cut by 5 bases and J by 8 bases, with 16 bases left in between. CDR3 nucleotides: TGTGCCAGCAGCCCCTACCAGAGGGGGGACACCATATATTTT. It encodes CASSPYQRGDTIYF.

This clonotype occurred a few times. The rearrangement uses TRBV5-5 and TRBJ1-2; 9 nucleotides match TRBD1. Germline trimming cut 6 bases from V and 4 bases from J; bases unmatched to any gene: 4. CDR1 and CDR2 (germline): SGHKS, YYEKEE (reference sequence). This CDR3 is 13 amino acids long. DNA for the CDR3: TGTGCCAGCACACGACAGGGGGTCTATGGCTACACCTTC. Protein product: CASTRQGVYGYTF.